Listed here are 7 T cell receptor beta chains from one sample, sequenced in a study of identical twins. Each CDR3 protein gets one entry after TCRdb re-called the 5' RACE reads with MiXCR. The data contain 700,000 or so distinct CDR3 sequences, 21% of them singletons. A further study also used this sample, focusing on T cells expressing NK-cell markers.

Sequenced: PBMCs. Receptors were obtained from a woman younger than 30 in good health.

There are a few counts of this clonotype. The chain employs TRBV6-5 and TRBJ2-6; unclear D gene. The CDR3 consists of 17 residues. V dropped 0 bases and J dropped 1 base, with 10 bases sitting between them. Per the germline V gene, CDR1 is MNHEY and CDR2 is SVGAGI. CDR3: CASSYSPRPSGANVLTF. CDR3 in DNA: TGTGCCAGCAGTTACTCTCCCAGGCCTTCTGGGGCCAACGTCCTGACTTTC.

CDR3 sequence: CATSRDPKVPSSYNEQFF. CDR3 coding DNA: TGTGCCACCAGCAGAGATCCCAAGGTTCCCAGCTCCTACAATGAGCAGTTCTTC. The gene calls are TRBV15 and TRBJ2-1; no clear D gene. The CDR3 extends over 18 amino acids. V was pared by 0 bases and J by 0 bases, with 15 bases between. Germline loops: CDR1 LNHNV, CDR2 YYDKDF (reference sequence).

There are a few counts of this clonotype. The chain links TRBV20-1 to TRBJ2-2; D remains unclear. V lost 6 bases, J lost 9 bases, and 17 bases lay in between. CDR1 is DFQATT, CDR2 SNEGSKA, per germline (reference sequence). The CDR3 loop spans 13 amino acids. The CDR3 sequence: CSAWLYDRRELFF. The CDR3 nucleotides are TGCAGTGCCTGGCTTTACGACCGCCGGGAGCTGTTTTTT.

This clonotype was counted a few times. V and J are TRBV6-5 and TRBJ2-6; TRBD1 agrees at 9 bases. The CDR3 has 18 residues. The J segment lost 2 bases and the V segment lost 1 base, leaving 6 bases of the junction unmatched. From germline, CDR1 is MNHEY and CDR2 SVGAGI. This CDR3 reads CASSYFGTGTTGANVLTF. DNA for the CDR3: TGTGCCAGCAGTTACTTTGGGACAGGGACGACTGGGGCCAACGTCCTGACTTTC.

This clonotype was seen a handful of times. The chain carries TRBV27 and TRBJ1-5; D gene ambiguous. Germline V CDR1 and CDR2: MNHEY, SMNVEV (reference sequence). The CDR3 loop spans 13 amino acids. Trimming pared 6 bases from V and 4 bases from J, leaving 10 bases between. CDR3: CASSGQDNQPQHF. CDR3 nucleotides: TGTGCCAGCAGCGGTCAGGATAATCAGCCCCAGCATTTT.

This clonotype was seen repeatedly, ten times or more. CDR3 region: CSAKRAGDSRDSPLHF. The CDR3 bases are TGCAGTGCCAAGAGGGCAGGGGACTCCCGAGATTCACCCCTCCACTTT. The chain carries TRBV20-1 and TRBJ1-6; TRBD1 is a possible D gene (6 bases). This CDR3 comprises 16 residues. CDR1 is DFQATT, CDR2 SNEGSKA, per germline (reference sequence). V was cut by 6 bases and J by 8 bases, with 23 bases left in between.

The rearrangement links TRBV9 to TRBJ2-5; tentatively, D is TRBD2 (6 bases). The germline gives CDR1 SGDLS, CDR2 YYNGEE. V was cut by 6 bases and J by 4 bases, with 13 bases left in between. The CDR3 has 13 residues. CDR3: CASNWRGGETQYF. The CDR3 DNA is TGTGCCAGCAATTGGCGGGGCGGAGAGACCCAGTACTTC.